This is a list of T cell receptor beta chains from one sample in a study of shared clonotypes between healthy human individuals. Some clones are missing from TCRdb's copy, which holds only in-frame ones; the method was immunoSEQ multiplex PCR. In the table there are roughly 850,000 clones, 96% of which are singletons. The sequenced sample was naive CD8+ T cells sorted from blood. These receptors were taken from a man in his thirties or forties in good health. Both conserved end residues are part of each CDR3. The D gene is left open where the match is weak. Clone size is not always given. Where it is, it says once, few, many or a class for expanded clones.

TRBV10-1	-	-	TRBJ2-7	CASSESGRAPWEQYF	TGCGCCAGCAGTGAGTCCGGCCGGGCTCCCTGGGAGCAGTACTTC
TRBV2	-	-	TRBJ1-5	CASGKEPLSLNQPQHF	TGTGCCAGCGGCAAGGAGCCCTTGTCCCTCAATCAGCCCCAGCATTTT
TRBV5-1	-	TRBD1	TRBJ2-7	CASSGPVRDRGDEQYF	TGCGCCAGCAGCGGTCCCGTGCGGGACAGGGGGGACGAGCAGTACTTC
TRBV5-1	-	-	TRBJ2-2	CASSFPENMMGTGELFF	TGCGCCAGCAGCTTCCCTGAGAACATGATGGGCACCGGGGAGCTGTTTTTT
TRBV2	-	-	TRBJ2-7	CASSEGPIRERYEQYF	TGTGCCAGCAGTGAAGGACCTATACGGGAGCGGTACGAGCAGTACTTC
TRBV19	-	-	TRBJ1-5	CASSIAGSYNQPQHF	TGTGCCAGTAGTATAGCCGGTTCCTATAATCAGCCCCAGCATTTT
TRBV5-6	-	-	TRBJ2-7	CASSPVEGFYEQYF	TGTGCCAGCAGCCCAGTTGAAGGTTTTTACGAGCAGTACTTC
TRBV27	-	-	TRBJ2-3	CASSLDSTDTQYF	TGTGCCAGCAGTTTAGACTCGACAGATACGCAGTATTTT
TRBV27	-	-	TRBJ2-7	CASSSAHSYEQYF	TGTGCCAGCAGTTCCGCCCACTCCTACGAGCAGTACTTC
TRBV10-2	once	-	TRBJ2-7	CASGPPIHEQYF	TGCGCCAGCGGTCCGCCCATCCACGAGCAGTACTTC
TRBV11-2	-	-	TRBJ2-7	CASSLGQGNEQYF	TGTGCCAGCTCCCTCGGGCAGGGGAACGAGCAGTACTTC
TRBV7-9	-	TRBD1	TRBJ2-7	CASSGTGHYEQYF	TGTGCCAGCTCGGGGACAGGGCACTACGAGCAGTACTTC
TRBV7-9	-	-	TRBJ2-3	CASSLAETVPDTQYF	TGTGCCAGCAGCTTAGCGGAGACAGTTCCAGATACGCAGTATTTT
TRBV19	-	-	TRBJ2-6	CASSTNSGANVLTF	TGTGCCAGTAGTACAAACTCTGGGGCCAACGTCCTGACTTTC
TRBV19	-	TRBD1	TRBJ2-1	CASGRTGESYNEQFF	TGTGCCAGTGGCAGGACAGGCGAATCCTACAATGAGCAGTTCTTC
TRBV7-9	-	TRBD1	TRBJ2-1	CASSIAGTGGYGEQFF	TGTGCCAGCAGCATAGCCGGGACAGGGGGCTATGGTGAGCAGTTCTTC
TRBV6-1	-	TRBD2	TRBJ2-7	CASSQAGPFYEQYF	TGTGCCAGCAGTCAAGCGGGACCGTTCTACGAGCAGTACTTC
TRBV7-9	-	TRBD2	TRBJ2-1	CASSLVGRGAGAYNEQFF	TGTGCCAGCAGCTTAGTGGGTCGGGGAGCGGGGGCCTACAATGAGCAGTTCTTC
TRBV29-1	-	-	TRBJ1-1	CSALQVTMNTEAFF	TGCAGCGCACTACAGGTTACCATGAACACTGAAGCTTTCTTT
TRBV7-9	-	TRBD2	TRBJ2-1	CASSDTWTTSGRGEQFF	TGTGCCAGCAGCGATACCTGGACGACTAGCGGGAGAGGTGAGCAGTTCTTC
TRBV5-1	once	-	TRBJ2-7	CASSSQGHEQYF	TGCGCCAGCAGCTCCCAGGGCCACGAGCAGTACTTC
TRBV6-6	-	-	TRBJ2-7	CASSRRGSYEQYF	TGTGCCAGCAGCCGAAGGGGCTCCTACGAGCAGTACTTC
TRBV6-1	-	-	TRBJ1-4	CASSELDSTTNEKLFF	TGTGCCAGCAGTGAACTAGACAGTACAACTAATGAAAAACTGTTTTTT
TRBV2	-	TRBD2	TRBJ2-3	CASRRLTSGDTDTQYF	TGTGCCAGCAGGCGGCTGACTAGCGGTGACACAGATACGCAGTATTTT
TRBV19	-	-	TRBJ2-3	CASSISGGTDTQYF	TGTGCCAGTAGTATTTCAGGGGGCACAGATACGCAGTATTTT
TRBV5-1	-	TRBD2	TRBJ2-7	CASSLIAGGHYEQYF	TGCGCCAGCAGCTTAATCGCGGGAGGCCATTACGAGCAGTACTTC
TRBV10-3	-	-	TRBJ1-3	CAISNELSGNTIYF	TGTGCCATCAGTAACGAGCTATCTGGAAACACCATATATTTT
TRBV5-1	-	TRBD2	TRBJ2-1	CASSLVGGRDDNEQFF	TGCGCCAGCAGCTTGGTCGGCGGGAGGGATGACAATGAGCAGTTCTTC